This is a list of T cell receptor beta chains from one sample in a study of cytomegalovirus exposure and HLA in healthy donors. Using immunoSEQ multiplex PCR, the repertoire was profiled, and TCRdb retains in-frame clones only, with some absent. The table shows 100,000 to 150,000 clones, with 72% occurring only once. The source material was PBMCs. All receptors derive from a young man in good health and CMV-seronegative. Each CDR3 is given with its conserved first and last residue. Fields, in order: V gene, clone size, J gene, D gene, CDR3 DNA, CDR3 protein. D genes are given only for firm matches. The listing skips clone size in some rows; elsewhere it reads once, few, many or a size class.

TRBV28,NA,TRBJ2-7,TRBD2,TGTGCCAGCAGTTTGCGGGGGGGCCTTCGGTACGAGCAGTACTTC,CASSLRGGLRYEQYF
TRBV6-5,few,TRBJ1-6,NA,TGTGCCAGCAGCTGGAAGGCGGGGGCGCATTCACCCCTCCACTTT,CASSWKAGAHSPLHF
TRBV27,NA,TRBJ2-5,NA,TGTGCCAGCAGTCCCGGGGCAGGGGGGGAGACCCAGTACTTC,CASSPGAGGETQYF
TRBV7-8,NA,TRBJ1-2,NA,TGTGCCAGCAGCTTAGGGAGGGTCACCGGTGGCTACACCTTC,CASSLGRVTGGYTF
TRBV6-1,NA,TRBJ1-4,TRBD1,TGTGCCAGCAGTTCTGCTGGGACAGGGGGCGAAAAACTGTTTTTT,CASSSAGTGGEKLFF
TRBV28,few,TRBJ1-2,TRBD1,TGTGCCAGCATCAACCCAGGGACAGCCTATGGCTACACCTTC,CASINPGTAYGYTF
TRBV5-5,NA,TRBJ2-7,NA,TGTGCCAGCAGCTTGGCCGGAGACCCCATACCGAGAAAGTTGGACTACGAGCAGTACTTC,CASSLAGDPIPRKLDYEQYF
TRBV6-5,NA,TRBJ2-7,NA,TGTGCCAGCAGTTACCTCTCAGGGGACGAGCAGTACTTC,CASSYLSGDEQYF
TRBV27,NA,TRBJ2-7,NA,TGTGCCAGCAGTTTGATACCGGGACTCCCCAGCGAGCAGTACTTC,CASSLIPGLPSEQYF
TRBV27,NA,TRBJ2-1,TRBD1,TGTGCCAGCAGTTTGGGGACAGAGACCTACAATGAGCAGTTCTTC,CASSLGTETYNEQFF